Shown below are 9 T cell receptor beta chains from a single sample sequenced in a study of T cell clones after liver transplantation (dated by TCRdb to the late 2010s). In light of the paper, this sample's time point label describes: pre-transplant. The library relied on the immunoSEQ multiplex PCR assay. Here the immuneACCESS table is served through TCRdb, limited to in-frame sequences with V and J called. Missing clones are a known gap in these copies; in checked studies unresolved V genes cover under half, and the rest lacks a known reason. This sample holds tens of thousands of clones; roughly 84% were observed only once. 7.5% to 10% of the sample is in the top ten clones. The sequences come from CD4+ T cells from blood, collected before liver transplant. These receptors originate from a human donor who received a liver transplant.

V is TRBV19 and J is TRBJ2-7; tentative D call: TRBD2 (6 bases). The germline V and J ends were trimmed by 3 bases and 4 bases, with 19 bases remaining between them. CDR1 is LNHDA and CDR2 is SQIVND in the germline V gene (reference sequence). This CDR3 spans 16 amino acids. The CDR3 reads CASSMGSAGGRYEQYF. CDR3 sequence (DNA): TGTGCCAGTAGTATGGGTTCGGCAGGTGGGAGGTACGAGCAGTACTTC.

The gene calls are TRBV28 and TRBJ1-2; no clear D. The germline CDR1 and CDR2 sequences are MDHEN and SYDVKM. V lost 8 bases and J 8 bases, leaving 12 bases between the germline ends. The CDR3 spans 11 residues. The CDR3 loop reads CASEAGNGYTF. CDR3 nucleotides: TGTGCCAGCGAGGCCGGGAACGGCTACACCTTC.

This clone was counted once. This chain connects TRBV28 to TRBJ1-2, with TRBD1 identical over 9 bases. The CDR3 is made up of 15 amino acids. Germline assignment: CDR1 MDHEN and CDR2 SYDVKM. After removal of 3 bases from V and 8 bases from J, the junction contained 10 bases not matched to a gene. CDR3 coding DNA: TGTGCCAGCAGTTTTCACAGGGGGCGAGGGGACGGCTACACCTTC. It encodes CASSFHRGRGDGYTF.

Only a few counts were recorded for this clone. The CDR3, as DNA: TGCGCCAGCAGCCTGAGTGGAAACACCAACTATGGCTACACCTTC. Translating gives CASSLSGNTNYGYTF. The chain is built from TRBV5-1 and TRBJ1-2; D gene unclear. The V gene's germline CDR1 is SGHRS and CDR2 YFSETQ. This CDR3 is 15 amino acids long. Between the trimmed V and J ends, which lost 4 bases and 2 bases, there was a span of 15 bases.

The rearrangement joins TRBV7-2 to TRBJ1-1, with unresolved D. The CDR3 covers 13 residues. Per the germline V gene, CDR1 is SGHTA and CDR2 is FQGNSA. Trimming pared 1 base from V and 10 bases from J, leaving 13 bases between. The CDR3 bases are TGTGCCAGCAGCTTAGGGCCAGGTATTTTAGCTTTCTTT. It yields the protein CASSLGPGILAFF.

The chain is built from TRBV18 and TRBJ1-3; D is undetermined. CDR1 KGHSH and CDR2 LQKENI come from the germline V gene. The CDR3 runs 15 residues. V lost 1 base and J lost 3, with 10 bases in between. The CDR3 DNA reads TGTGCCAGCTCACCACTAGACCGAGGTGGAAACACCATATATTTT. Its translation: CASSPLDRGGNTIYF. Full variable domain (rest looked up from reference TRBV18 and TRBJ1-3): NAGVMQNPRHLVRRRGQEARLRCSPMKGHSHVYWYRQLPEEGLKFMVYLQKENIIDESGMPKERFSAEFPKEGPSILRIQQVVRGDSAAYFCASSPLDRGGNTIYFGEGSWLTVV.

This clone was counted once. This chain links TRBV2 with TRBJ1-4, with a tentative D call TRBD1 (6 bases). V lost 2 bases, J lost 5 bases, and 9 bases lay in between. CDR1 SNHLY and CDR2 FYNNEI come from the germline V gene. There are 14 residues in the CDR3. The CDR3 region is CASSESTGNEKLFF. CDR3 nucleotide sequence: TGTGCCAGCAGTGAAAGTACAGGGAATGAAAAACTGTTTTTT.

The chain is built from TRBV4-3 and TRBJ2-7, with TRBD1 matching over 8 bases. Germline lookup yields CDR1 LGHNA and CDR2 YSLEER. The length of the CDR3 is 16 residues. The V gene end was trimmed by 0 bases and the J gene end by 7 bases; junction bases not matched to a gene: 11. CDR3 region: CASSQDRTGRVGEQYF. Written as DNA, the CDR3 is TGCGCCAGCAGCCAAGATAGGACAGGGCGGGTAGGGGAGCAGTACTTC.

This clone was picked up one time. The V call is TRBV5-1, the J call TRBJ1-3; D possibly corresponds to TRBD1 (5 bases). From germline, CDR1 is SGHRS and CDR2 YFSETQ. V was trimmed by 0 bases and J by 2 bases, leaving 6 bases between them. This CDR3 is 14 amino acids long. The CDR3 nucleotides are TGCGCCAGCAGCTTGGGCAGGGCTGGAAACACCATATATTTT. Its protein is CASSLGRAGNTIYF.